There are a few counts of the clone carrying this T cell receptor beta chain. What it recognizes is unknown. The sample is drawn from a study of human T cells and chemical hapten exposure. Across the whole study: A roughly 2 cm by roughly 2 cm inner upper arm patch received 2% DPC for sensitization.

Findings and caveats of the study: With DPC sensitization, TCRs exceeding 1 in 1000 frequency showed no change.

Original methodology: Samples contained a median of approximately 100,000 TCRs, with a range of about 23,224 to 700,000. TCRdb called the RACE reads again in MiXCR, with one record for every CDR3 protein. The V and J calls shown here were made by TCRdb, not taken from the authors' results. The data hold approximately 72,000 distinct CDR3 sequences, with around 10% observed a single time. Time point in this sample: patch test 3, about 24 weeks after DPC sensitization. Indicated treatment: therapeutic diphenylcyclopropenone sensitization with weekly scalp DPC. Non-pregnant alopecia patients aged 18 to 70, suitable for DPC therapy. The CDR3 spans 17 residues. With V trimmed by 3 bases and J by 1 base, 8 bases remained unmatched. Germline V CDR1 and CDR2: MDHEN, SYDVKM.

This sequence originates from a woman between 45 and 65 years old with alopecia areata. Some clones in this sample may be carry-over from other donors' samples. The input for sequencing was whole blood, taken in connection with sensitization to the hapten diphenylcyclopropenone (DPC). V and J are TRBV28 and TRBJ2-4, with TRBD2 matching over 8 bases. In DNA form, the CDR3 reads TGTGCCAGCAGTTTGCCGGGGGGGTCGTCCGCCAAAAACATTCAGTACTTC. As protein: CASSLPGGSSAKNIQYF.